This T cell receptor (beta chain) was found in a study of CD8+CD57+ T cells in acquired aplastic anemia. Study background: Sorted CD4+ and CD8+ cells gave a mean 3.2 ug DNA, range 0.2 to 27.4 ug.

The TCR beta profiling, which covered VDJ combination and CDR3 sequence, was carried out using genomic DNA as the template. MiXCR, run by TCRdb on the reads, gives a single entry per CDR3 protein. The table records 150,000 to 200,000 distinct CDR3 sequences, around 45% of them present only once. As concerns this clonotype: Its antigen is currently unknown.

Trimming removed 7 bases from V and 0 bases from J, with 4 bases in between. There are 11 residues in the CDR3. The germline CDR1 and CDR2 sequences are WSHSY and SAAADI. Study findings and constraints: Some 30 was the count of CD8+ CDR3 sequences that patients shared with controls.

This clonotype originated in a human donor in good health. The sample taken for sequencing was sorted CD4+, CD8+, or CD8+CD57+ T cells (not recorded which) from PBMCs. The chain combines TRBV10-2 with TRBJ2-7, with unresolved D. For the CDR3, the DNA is TGCGCCAGCACCCCCTCCTACGAGCAGTACTTC. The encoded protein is CASTPSYEQYF.